Listed here is a single TCR beta chain. Assay: immunoSEQ multiplex PCR; the TCRdb copy retains only in-frame clones and omits some. The repertoire consists of some 90,000 clones, with around 89% occurring once and the leading ten covering roughly 0.97%. The record originates from a study of PD-L1 blockade in urothelial cancer. The ends lost 1 base at V and 2 bases at J; junction bases unmatched: 8. Germline values: CDR1 KGHSH, CDR2 LQKENI. The CDR3 runs to 18 residues. The time point denotes: pretreatment peripheral blood. The chain employs TRBV18 and TRBJ2-1; the match to TRBD2 covers 10 bases. This sequence originates from a woman older than 75 with urothelial cancer. The sequencing here drew on PBMCs, taken around atezolizumab (anti-PD-L1) treatment. The CDR3 nucleotides read TGTGCCAGCTCACCACGAGCGGGAGGGCCCCCGGCCTACAATGAGCAGTTCTTC. This encodes CASSPRAGGPPAYNEQFF.